The present entry profiles one T cell receptor (beta chain) with its context. The sample belongs to a study of blood T cell repertoires in COVID-19. The repertoire was sequenced with immunoSEQ multiplex PCR; TCRdb's copy has only in-frame clones and lacks some. The repertoire has 45,000 or so clones, 82% of them found once; the top ten carry more than 4%. The trim removed 2 bases at V and 7 bases at J, leaving 9 bases unmatched. CDR1 and CDR2 (germline): KGHSH, LQKENI. The CDR3 runs to 16 residues. J is TRBJ2-2 and V is TRBV18; 8 nucleotides align to TRBD1. The receptor's source is a woman in her 70s with acute or convalescent COVID-19. The sample comprised peripheral blood. CDR3 bases: TGTGCCAGCTCACCAGTCCCGGACAGGGTTGGCGGGGAGCTGTTTTTT. Translated: CASSPVPDRVGGELFF. The complete variable domain, with remaining parts taken from reference TRBV18 and TRBJ2-2, reads NAGVMQNPRHLVRRRGQEARLRCSPMKGHSHVYWYRQLPEEGLKFMVYLQKENIIDESGMPKERFSAEFPKEGPSILRIQQVVRGDSAAYFCASSPVPDRVGGELFFGEGSRLTVL.